This is a list of T cell receptor beta chains from one sample in a study of OX40 agonist ivuxolimab in advanced cancers. The protocol was immunoSEQ multiplex PCR, while the TCRdb copy is restricted to in-frame clones and leaves out a portion. The sample records 50,000 to 65,000 clones, about 80% being singletons. Source: CD4+ or CD8+ T cells sorted from blood, taken in a trial of the OX40 agonist ivuxolimab. These receptors came from an adult with an advanced solid tumor such as melanoma, head and neck, liver or kidney cancer. Each CDR3 is given with its conserved first and last residue.

V gene	J gene	CDR3 protein
TRBV30	TRBJ1-1	CAWGPGTNTEAFF
TRBV27	TRBJ2-7	CASSFLGTPYEQYF
TRBV18	TRBJ2-2	CASSPGLAGASGELFF
TRBV5-4	TRBJ1-2	CASSPKLQGAVYGYTF
TRBV28	TRBJ2-1	CASSLTSGGGEQFF
TRBV5-6	TRBJ2-5	CASSLGRQGQQETQYF
TRBV9	TRBJ1-1	CASSVATGDDTEAFF
TRBV10-3	TRBJ1-6	CAISEWDRAFSPLHF
TRBV7-9	TRBJ1-6	CASFRPIASPLHF
TRBV19	TRBJ1-1	CASSTNWNTEAFF
TRBV7-3	TRBJ2-2	CASSLILNTGELFF
TRBV28	TRBJ2-3	CASSLGLNTQYF
TRBV19	TRBJ2-1	CASSRGRNTNEQFF
TRBV9	TRBJ2-5	CASSVGIAEQETQYF
TRBV2	TRBJ2-1	CASSLLVYNEQFF
TRBV2	TRBJ2-3	CASSQLAGGGSDTQYF
TRBV5-1	TRBJ2-2	CASSLGAGNTGELFF
TRBV9	TRBJ2-3	CASSVNGGADTQYF
TRBV6-1	TRBJ2-1	CASSELAIYNEQFF
TRBV5-1	TRBJ2-5	CASSLYIQRETQYF
TRBV6-1	TRBJ1-2	CASSEGTGPYYGYTF
TRBV9	TRBJ2-1	CASSTSVEKGNNEQFF
TRBV27	TRBJ2-5	CASSDRRTGRETQYF
TRBV6-1	TRBJ2-7	CASGWTGAFSYEQYF
TRBV6-6	TRBJ1-6	CASSYRDSSPLHF
TRBV29-1	TRBJ1-2	CSVEDGGLGYTF
TRBV29-1	TRBJ2-1	CSVEERLPAYNEQFF
TRBV4-1	TRBJ2-5	CASSQDTGEWETQYF
TRBV10-2	TRBJ2-7	CASSESAYEQYF
TRBV19	TRBJ1-2	CASSMKGDYVSYGYTF
TRBV27	TRBJ1-5	CASSATDGKRPQHF
TRBV11-2	TRBJ2-7	CASSLSLRGPYEQYF
TRBV11-3	TRBJ2-7	CASSLEGTGAYEQYF
TRBV6-1	TRBJ1-2	CASSGDEGFYGYTF
TRBV9	TRBJ2-5	CASSATTVAQETQYF
TRBV2	TRBJ1-1	CASKGDRAKTEAFF
TRBV9	TRBJ2-3	CASSVLTSGPTDTQYF
TRBV6-1	TRBJ1-3	CASRAATGGGNTIYF
TRBV18	TRBJ1-1	CASSPWESTEAFF
TRBV7-3	TRBJ2-3	CASSIQGSADTQYF
TRBV28	TRBJ2-7	CASIRDTNSYEQYF
TRBV19	TRBJ1-1	CASSIVPAGNTEAFF
TRBV4-1	TRBJ2-3	CASSQNLGEDTQYF
TRBV5-1	TRBJ2-1	CASSLVLAGGHNEQFF
TRBV29-1	TRBJ2-5	CSVGQREGLETQYF
TRBV11-2	TRBJ1-1	CASSQDRDEAFF
TRBV2	TRBJ1-2	CASSGDQGMGGYTF
TRBV6-6	TRBJ1-2	CASSDGTGNLYGYTF
TRBV19	TRBJ1-4	CASSIGGTGTTNEKLFF
TRBV28	TRBJ2-7	CASSLYGGLAGPKGYEQYF
TRBV6-1	TRBJ1-5	CASTPPAYSNQPQHF